This T cell receptor beta chain was profiled in a study of CD8 T cells in Susac syndrome. After extraction with the RNeasy kit, roughly 0.45 to 1 ug of the RNA was reverse transcribed using random hexamers. TCRdb passed the immunoSEQ multiplex PCR reads through MiXCR, listing each CDR3 protein once. The sample yields just over 150,000 distinct CDR3 sequences, 90% to 95% seen once. V lost 5 bases to trimming and J lost 5 bases, with 10 bases between them. The CDR3 runs 13 residues. This clonotype originated in a human donor with Susac syndrome. This rearrangement joins TRBV12-3 or TRBV12-4 to TRBJ1-5; perhaps TRBD1 as D (6 bases). The sample was CD4+ T cells from PBMCs. CDR3 sequence: CASSTTGHQPQHF. The CDR3 DNA sequence: TGTGCCAGCAGTACCACAGGGCATCAGCCCCAGCATTTT.